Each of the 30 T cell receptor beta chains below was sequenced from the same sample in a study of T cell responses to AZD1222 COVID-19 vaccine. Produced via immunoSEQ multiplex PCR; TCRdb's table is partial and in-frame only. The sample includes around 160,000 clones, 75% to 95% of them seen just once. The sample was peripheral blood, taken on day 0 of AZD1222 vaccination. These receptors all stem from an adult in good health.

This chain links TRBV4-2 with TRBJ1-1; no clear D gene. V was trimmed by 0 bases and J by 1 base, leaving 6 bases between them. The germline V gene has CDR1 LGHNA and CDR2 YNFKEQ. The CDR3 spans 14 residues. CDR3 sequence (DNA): TGTGCCAGCAGCCAAGATTTCGGGAACACTGAAGCTTTCTTT. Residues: CASSQDFGNTEAFF.

The CDR3 spells CASRGASGRVNGSYEQYF. In nucleotides, the CDR3 is TGTGCCAGCAGGGGGGCGAGCGGGAGGGTGAATGGGTCCTACGAGCAGTACTTC. The rearrangement uses TRBV7-8 and TRBJ2-7; the match to TRBD2 covers 10 bases. The length of the CDR3 is 18 residues. The V gene end was trimmed by 6 bases and the J gene end by 1 base; junction bases not matched to a gene: 15. Germline V CDR1 and CDR2: SGHVS, FQNEAQ.

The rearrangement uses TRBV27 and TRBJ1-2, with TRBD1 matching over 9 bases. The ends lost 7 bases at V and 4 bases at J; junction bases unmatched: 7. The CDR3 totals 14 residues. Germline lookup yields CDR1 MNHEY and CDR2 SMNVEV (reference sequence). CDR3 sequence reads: CASMRTGEAYGYTF. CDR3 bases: TGTGCCAGCATGCGGACAGGGGAGGCCTATGGCTACACCTTC.

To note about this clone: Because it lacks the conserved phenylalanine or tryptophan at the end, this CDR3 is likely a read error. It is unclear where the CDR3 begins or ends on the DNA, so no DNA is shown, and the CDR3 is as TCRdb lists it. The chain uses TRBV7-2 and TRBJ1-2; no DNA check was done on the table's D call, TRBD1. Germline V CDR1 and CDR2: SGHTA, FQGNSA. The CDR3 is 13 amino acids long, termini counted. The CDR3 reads CASSLFGGLSHTL.

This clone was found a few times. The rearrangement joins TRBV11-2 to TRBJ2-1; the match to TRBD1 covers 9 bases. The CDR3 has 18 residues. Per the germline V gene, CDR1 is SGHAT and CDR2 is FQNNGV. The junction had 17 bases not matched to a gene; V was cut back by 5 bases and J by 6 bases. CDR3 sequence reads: CASSPVWDRGQGRNEQFF. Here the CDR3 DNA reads TGTGCCAGCAGCCCGGTATGGGACCGGGGACAGGGTCGCAATGAGCAGTTCTTC.

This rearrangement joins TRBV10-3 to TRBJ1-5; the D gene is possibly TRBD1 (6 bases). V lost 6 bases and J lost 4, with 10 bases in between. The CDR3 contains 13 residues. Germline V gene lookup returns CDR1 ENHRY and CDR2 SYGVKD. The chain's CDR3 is CAIREGGNQPQHF. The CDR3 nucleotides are TGTGCCATCAGGGAGGGGGGGAATCAGCCCCAGCATTTT.

The CDR3 protein is CASSMLAGVDTQYF. Here the CDR3 DNA reads TGTGCCAGTAGTATGCTAGCGGGGGTAGATACGCAGTATTTT. The chain has TRBV19 and TRBJ2-3; 10 nucleotides match TRBD2. Germline V gene sequence: CDR1 LNHDA, CDR2 SQIVND (reference sequence). Trimming at V came to 3 bases and at J to 5 bases, leaving 2 bases not matched to a gene. CDR3 length: 14 amino acids.

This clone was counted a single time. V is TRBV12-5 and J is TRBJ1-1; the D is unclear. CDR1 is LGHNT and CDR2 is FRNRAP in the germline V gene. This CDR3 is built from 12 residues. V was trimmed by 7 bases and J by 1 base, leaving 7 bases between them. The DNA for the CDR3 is TGTGCTAGTGAGGGAAGGAACACTGAAGCTTTCTTT. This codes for CASEGRNTEAFF.

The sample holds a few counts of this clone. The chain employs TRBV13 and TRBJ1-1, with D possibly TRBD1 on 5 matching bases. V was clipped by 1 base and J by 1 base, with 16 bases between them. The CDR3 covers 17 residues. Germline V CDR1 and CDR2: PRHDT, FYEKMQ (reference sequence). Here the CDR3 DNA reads TGTGCCAGCAGCTTAGTGAGGGGAGACACCTCGAACACTGAAGCTTTCTTT. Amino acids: CASSLVRGDTSNTEAFF.

The CDR3 DNA follows: TGTGCCAGCACCGGACAGGATTCCACAGATACGCAGTATTTT. Translated: CASTGQDSTDTQYF. This chain uses TRBV9 with TRBJ2-3; 7 nucleotides agree with TRBD1. Losses at the gene ends were 6 bases for V and 2 bases for J; bases not matched to a gene: 6. Germline V gene data show CDR1 as SGDLS and CDR2 as YYNGEE. There are 14 residues in the CDR3.

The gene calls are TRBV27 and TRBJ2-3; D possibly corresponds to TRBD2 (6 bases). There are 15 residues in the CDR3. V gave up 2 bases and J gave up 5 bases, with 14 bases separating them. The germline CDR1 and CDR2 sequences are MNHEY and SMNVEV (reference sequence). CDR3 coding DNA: TGTGCCAGCAGTTTAACCTCGGGAGCCGGAGATACGCAGTATTTT. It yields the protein CASSLTSGAGDTQYF.

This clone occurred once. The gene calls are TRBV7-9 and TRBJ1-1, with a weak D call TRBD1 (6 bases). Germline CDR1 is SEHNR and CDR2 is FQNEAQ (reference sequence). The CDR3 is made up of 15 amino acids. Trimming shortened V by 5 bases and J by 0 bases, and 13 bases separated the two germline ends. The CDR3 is CASSPGVSMNTEAFF. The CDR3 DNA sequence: TGTGCCAGCAGCCCAGGGGTTTCCATGAACACTGAAGCTTTCTTT.

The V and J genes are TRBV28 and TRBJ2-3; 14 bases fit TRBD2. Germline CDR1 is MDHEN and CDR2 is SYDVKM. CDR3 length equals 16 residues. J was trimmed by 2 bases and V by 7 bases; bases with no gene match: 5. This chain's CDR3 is CASTGLAGGYTDTQYF. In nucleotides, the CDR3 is TGTGCCAGCACTGGACTAGCGGGAGGATACACAGATACGCAGTATTTT.

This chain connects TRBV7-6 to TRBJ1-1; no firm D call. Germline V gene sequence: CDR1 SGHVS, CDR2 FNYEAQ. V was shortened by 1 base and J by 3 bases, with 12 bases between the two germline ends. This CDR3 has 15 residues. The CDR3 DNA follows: TGTGCCAGCAGCTTAGGTGTGGGAAAGGACACTGAAGCTTTCTTT. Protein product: CASSLGVGKDTEAFF.

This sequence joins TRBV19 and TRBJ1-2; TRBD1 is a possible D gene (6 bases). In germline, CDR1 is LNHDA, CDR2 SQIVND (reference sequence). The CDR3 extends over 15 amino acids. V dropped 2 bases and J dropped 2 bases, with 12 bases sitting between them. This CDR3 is CASSISWDTNYGYTF. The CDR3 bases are TGTGCCAGTAGTATATCCTGGGACACAAACTATGGCTACACCTTC.

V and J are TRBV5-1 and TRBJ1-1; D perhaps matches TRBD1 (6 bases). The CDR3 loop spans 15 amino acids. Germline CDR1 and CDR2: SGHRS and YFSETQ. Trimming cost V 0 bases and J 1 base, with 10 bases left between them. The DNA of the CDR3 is TGCGCCAGCAGCTTGGGAGCGACAGGGAACACTGAAGCTTTCTTT. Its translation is CASSLGATGNTEAFF.

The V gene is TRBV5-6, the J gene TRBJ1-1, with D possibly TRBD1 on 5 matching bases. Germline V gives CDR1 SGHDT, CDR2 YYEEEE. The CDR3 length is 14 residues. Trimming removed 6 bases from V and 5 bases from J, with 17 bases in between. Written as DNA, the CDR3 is TGTGCCAGCACTTCGGGGAGGGGTTGGACTGAAGCTTTCTTT. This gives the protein CASTSGRGWTEAFF.

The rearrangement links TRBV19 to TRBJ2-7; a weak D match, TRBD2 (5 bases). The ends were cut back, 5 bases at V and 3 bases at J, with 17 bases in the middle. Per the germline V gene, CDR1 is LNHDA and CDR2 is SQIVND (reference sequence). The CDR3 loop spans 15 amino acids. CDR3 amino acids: CASSPEDYWGYEQYF. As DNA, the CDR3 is TGTGCCAGTAGTCCGGAGGATTACTGGGGCTACGAGCAGTACTTC.

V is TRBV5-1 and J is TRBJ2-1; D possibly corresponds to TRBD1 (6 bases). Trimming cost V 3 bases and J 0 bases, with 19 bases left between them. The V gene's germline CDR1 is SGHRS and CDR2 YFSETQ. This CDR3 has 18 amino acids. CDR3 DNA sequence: TGCGCCAGCAGCTGGACCCCCCAGGGGCCGAGCTCCTACAATGAGCAGTTCTTC. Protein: CASSWTPQGPSSYNEQFF.

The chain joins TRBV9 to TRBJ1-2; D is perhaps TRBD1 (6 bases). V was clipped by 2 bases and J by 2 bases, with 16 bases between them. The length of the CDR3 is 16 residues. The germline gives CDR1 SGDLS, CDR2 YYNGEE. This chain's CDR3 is CASSVAPGTSNYGYTF. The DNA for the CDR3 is TGTGCCAGCAGCGTCGCCCCCGGGACAAGCAACTATGGCTACACCTTC.

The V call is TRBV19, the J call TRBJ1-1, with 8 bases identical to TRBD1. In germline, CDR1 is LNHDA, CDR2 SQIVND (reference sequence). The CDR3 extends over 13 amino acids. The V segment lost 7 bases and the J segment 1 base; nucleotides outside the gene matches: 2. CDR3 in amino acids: CASTTGANTEAFF. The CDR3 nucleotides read TGTGCCAGTACGACAGGGGCGAACACTGAAGCTTTCTTT.

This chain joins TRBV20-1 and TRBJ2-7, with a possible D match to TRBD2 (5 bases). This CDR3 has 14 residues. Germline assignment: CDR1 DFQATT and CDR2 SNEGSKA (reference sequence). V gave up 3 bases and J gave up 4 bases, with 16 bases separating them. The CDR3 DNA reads TGCAGTGCTAGTTTCGCGGGTCTGAAGTACGAGCAGTACTTC. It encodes CSASFAGLKYEQYF.

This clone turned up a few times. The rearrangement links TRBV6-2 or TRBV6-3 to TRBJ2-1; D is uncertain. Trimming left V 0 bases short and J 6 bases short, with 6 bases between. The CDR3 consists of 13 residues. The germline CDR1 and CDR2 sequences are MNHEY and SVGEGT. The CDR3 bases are TGTGCCAGCAGTTACTCATCCGTCAATGAGCAGTTCTTC. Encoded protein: CASSYSSVNEQFF.

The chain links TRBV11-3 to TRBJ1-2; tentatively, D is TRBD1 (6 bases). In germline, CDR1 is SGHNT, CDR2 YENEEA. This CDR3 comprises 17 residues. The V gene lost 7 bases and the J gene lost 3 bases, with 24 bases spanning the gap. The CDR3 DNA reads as TGTGCCAGCACCGACCCCGGACAGCCCAACCAGGACTATGGCTACACCTTC. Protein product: CASTDPGQPNQDYGYTF. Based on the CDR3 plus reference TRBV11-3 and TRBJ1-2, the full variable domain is EAGVVQSPRYKIIEKKQPVAFWCNPISGHNTLYWYLQNLGQGPELLIRYENEEAVDDSQLPKDRFSAERLKGVDSTLKIQPAELGDSAVYLCASTDPGQPNQDYGYTFGSGTRLTVV.

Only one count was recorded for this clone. CDR3 sequence: CASTWTGDSPLHF. DNA of the CDR3: TGTGCCAGTACTTGGACAGGGGATTCACCCCTCCACTTT. The J gene is TRBJ1-6, the V gene TRBV19; 9 nucleotides align to TRBD1. With 7 bases clipped from V and 8 bases from J, the junction kept 3 bases outside the gene matches. Germline CDR1 is LNHDA and CDR2 is SQIVND (reference sequence). The CDR3 extends over 13 amino acids.

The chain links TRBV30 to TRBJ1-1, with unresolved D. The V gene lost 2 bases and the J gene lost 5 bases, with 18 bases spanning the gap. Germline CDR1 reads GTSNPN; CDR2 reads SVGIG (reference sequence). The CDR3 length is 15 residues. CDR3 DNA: TGTGCCTGGAGTAAAGTTAGGTGGGGAGGAACTGAAGCTTTCTTT. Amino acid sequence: CAWSKVRWGGTEAFF.

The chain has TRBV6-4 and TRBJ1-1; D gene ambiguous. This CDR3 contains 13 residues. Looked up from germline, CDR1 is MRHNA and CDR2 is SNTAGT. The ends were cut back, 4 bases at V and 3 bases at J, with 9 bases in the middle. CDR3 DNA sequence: TGTGCCAGCAGTGCCGCGTGGGACACTGAAGCTTTCTTT. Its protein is CASSAAWDTEAFF.

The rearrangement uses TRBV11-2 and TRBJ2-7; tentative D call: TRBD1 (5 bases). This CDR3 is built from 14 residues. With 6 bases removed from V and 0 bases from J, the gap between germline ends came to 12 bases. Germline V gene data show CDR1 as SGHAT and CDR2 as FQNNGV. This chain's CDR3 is CASSPHQGSYEQYF. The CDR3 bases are TGTGCCAGCAGTCCACACCAGGGCTCCTACGAGCAGTACTTC.

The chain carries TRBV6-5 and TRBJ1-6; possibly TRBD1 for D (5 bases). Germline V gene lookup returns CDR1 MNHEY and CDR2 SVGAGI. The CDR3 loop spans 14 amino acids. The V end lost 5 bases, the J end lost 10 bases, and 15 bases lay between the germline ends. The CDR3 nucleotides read TGTGCCAGCAGTCGAAGACAGTTTAGGTCACCCCTCCACTTT. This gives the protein CASSRRQFRSPLHF.

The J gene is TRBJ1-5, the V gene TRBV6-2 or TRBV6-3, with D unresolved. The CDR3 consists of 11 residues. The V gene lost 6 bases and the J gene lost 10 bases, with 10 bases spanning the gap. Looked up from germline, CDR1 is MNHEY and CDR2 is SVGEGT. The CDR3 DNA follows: TGTGCCAGCAGCAATACAGTCCCCCAGCATTTT. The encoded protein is CASSNTVPQHF.